This T cell receptor beta chain was captured by sequencing in a study of T cells in women clearing cervical HPV infection. About the study: Controls gave blood once infection was undetectable; cases at lesion identification. Study conclusions and caveats: CIN3+ cases had significantly higher TCR richness than controls; evenness did not differ.

The method was immunoSEQ multiplex PCR; TCRdb's version includes in-frame clones alone and lacks a portion of them. The specimen's table records about 30,000 clones. Trimming removed 0 bases at V and 3 bases at J, with 13 bases between. The CDR3 is made up of 15 amino acids. Concerning this clone itself: Its antigen remains unknown. From the germline J gene comes the end of the CDR3, since the read stops 3 residues before it.

The rearrangement joins TRBV5-3 to TRBJ2-7; a possible D gene is TRBD1 (6 bases). TRBV5-3 falls under the ORF class, with uncertain function. This sequence originates from a woman aged 18-69 years with a cervical HPV16 infection that either progressed to CIN3+ or cleared (not recorded which). The sample was blood buffy coat. CDR3 DNA, as far as it was read: TGTGCCAGAAGCTTGGGGGGCAGGGGTTACTACGAG. It translates to CARSLGGRGYYE. The full CDR3 is CARSLGGRGYYEQYF.